This T cell receptor beta chain was obtained from a study of cytomegalovirus exposure and HLA in healthy donors. On the study more broadly: It was reported in a later analysis that the same platform had been used for the 120 validation repertoires as for the 550 to 700 first-cohort repertoires.

Comments on this clone: Its antigen is not identified.

Broader study findings: Subsequent analysis found a tendency for first-cohort TCR clusters to co-occur within the 120 or so validation repertoires. The authors listed 180 or so TCR beta chains as cytomegalovirus-associated.

Germline loops: CDR1 SGHNT, CDR2 YENEEA. The CDR3 runs 19 residues. Trimming cost V 3 bases and J 2 bases, with 22 bases left between them. Method: immunoSEQ multiplex PCR; TCRdb's copy keeps in-frame clones and lacks some. This sample has 200,000 to 300,000 clones, with 75% to 90% found just once. The rearrangement joins TRBV11-3 to TRBJ2-2; possibly TRBD1 for D (6 bases). What was sequenced was PBMCs. The TCR was taken from a woman aged 30 to 39 in good health and CMV-seropositive. CDR3 sequence: CASSFTGTPDRFNTGELFF. CDR3 coding DNA: TGTGCCAGCAGCTTCACCGGGACACCCGACCGGTTCAACACCGGGGAGCTGTTTTTT.